The 24 T cell receptor beta chains reported below all come from one sample, sequenced in a study of blood T cells in healthy people across ages. Then a second PCR, running roughly 7 to 12 cycles, was carried out with a sample-barcoded 5' primer and a J-beta primer mix. TCRdb re-analysed the 5' RACE reads in MiXCR, keeping a single row per CDR3 protein. The table includes about 1,500,000 distinct CDR3 sequences, 42% detected once. Specimen: blood. The source is a woman aged 18-29 years in good health.

CDR3 sequence: CASSLTRASEETQFF. The CDR3 nucleotides read TGTGCCAGCAGTTTAACTAGGGCTAGCGAGGAGACCCAGTTCTTC. V usage is TRBV6-2 or TRBV6-3 and J usage is TRBJ2-1; TRBD2 might be the D (6 bases). The V gene's germline CDR1 is MNHEY and CDR2 SVGEGT. V lost 4 bases to trimming and J lost 13 bases, with 23 bases between them. The CDR3 contains 15 residues.

This clonotype was counted only a few times. The rearrangement links TRBV5-1 to TRBJ2-7, with D possibly called TRBD1 or TRBD2 (5 bases each). Germline V gene lookup returns CDR1 SGHRS and CDR2 YFSETQ. Trimming shortened V by 6 bases and J by 7 bases, and 20 bases separated the two germline ends. CDR3 length equals 14 residues. CDR3 coding DNA: TGCGCCAGCACCCGTCTCGGGGCAGGGTGGGAGCAGTACTTC. It encodes CASTRLGAGWEQYF. The whole variable domain, filled in from reference TRBV5-1 and TRBJ2-7, reads KAGVTQTPRYLIKTRGQQVTLSCSPISGHRSVSWYQQTPGQGLQFLFEYFSETQRNKGNFPGRFSGRQFSNSRSEMNVSTLELGDSALYLCASTRLGAGWEQYFGPGTRLTVT.

CDR3 loop: CASSPPRAGVSYNEQYF. The CDR3, as DNA: TGTGCCAGCAGTCCTCCCCGGGCGGGGGTCTCCTACAATGAGCAGTACTTC. V gene TRBV6-6 combines with J gene TRBJ2-1; the match to TRBD2 covers 7 bases. The J call may be faulty, since TRBJ2-7 better matches the DNA end. This CDR3 is 17 amino acids long. Germline V gene sequence: CDR1 MNHNY, CDR2 SVGAGI (reference sequence).

CDR3 DNA: TGTGCCAGCACCCTAAGTGGGTCACCCCTCCACTTT. Protein sequence: CASTLSGSPLHF. V and J are TRBV7-9 and TRBJ1-6; no clear D gene. CDR3 length: 12 residues. V gave up 7 bases and J gave up 10 bases, with 11 bases separating them. Germline values: CDR1 SEHNR, CDR2 FQNEAQ (reference sequence). The complete variable domain, with remaining parts taken from reference TRBV7-9 and TRBJ1-6, reads DTGVSQNPRHKITKRGQNVTFRCDPISEHNRLYWYRQTLGQGPEFLTYFQNEAQLEKSRLLSDRFSAERPKGSFSTLEIQRTEQGDSAMYLCASTLSGSPLHFGNGTRLTVT.

The rearrangement joins TRBV5-1 to TRBJ1-4, with TRBD1 identical over 7 bases. Trimming cost V 4 bases and J 3 bases; bases outside gene matches: 6. The germline gives CDR1 SGHRS, CDR2 YFSETQ. The CDR3 runs to 15 residues. CDR3 DNA: TGCGCCAGCAGCCTACTACAGGGGTCTAATGAAAAACTGTTTTTT. Translation: CASSLLQGSNEKLFF. The full variable domain, with the rest looked up from reference TRBV5-1 and TRBJ1-4, is KAGVTQTPRYLIKTRGQQVTLSCSPISGHRSVSWYQQTPGQGLQFLFEYFSETQRNKGNFPGRFSGRQFSNSRSEMNVSTLELGDSALYLCASSLLQGSNEKLFFGSGTQLSVL.

The chain combines TRBV18 with TRBJ2-5; D is unclear. The CDR3 has 14 amino acids. The V end lost 3 bases, the J end lost 0 bases, and 8 bases lay between the germline ends. Germline CDR1 and CDR2: KGHSH and LQKENI. The CDR3 protein is CASSPAANQETQYF. The CDR3 bases are TGTGCCAGCTCACCGGCAGCAAACCAAGAGACCCAGTACTTC.

This clonotype was seen ten or more times. This rearrangement joins TRBV7-2 to TRBJ1-4; 11 bases fit TRBD1. CDR3 length: 15 amino acids. With V trimmed by 2 bases and J by 8 bases, 4 bases remained unmatched. CDR1 is SGHTA, CDR2 FQGNSA, per germline. The CDR3 nucleotides read TGTGCCAGCAGCTTATTGGGACAGGGGGGCGAAAAACTGTTTTTT. It yields the protein CASSLLGQGGEKLFF. The full variable domain, with the rest looked up from reference TRBV7-2 and TRBJ1-4, is GAGVSQSPSNKVTEKGKDVELRCDPISGHTALYWYRQSLGQGLEFLIYFQGNSAPDKSGLPSDRFSAERTGGSVSTLTIQRTQQEDSAVYLCASSLLGQGGEKLFFGSGTQLSVL.

This clonotype came up a few times. This chain uses TRBV20-1 with TRBJ2-7; D tentatively fits TRBD1 or TRBD2 (5 bases each). Trimming removed 1 base from V and 0 bases from J, with 13 bases in between. CDR3 length: 15 amino acids. The germline V gene encodes CDR1 DFQATT and CDR2 SNEGSKA (reference sequence). The CDR3: CSARARGRSSYEQYF. The CDR3 DNA follows: TGCAGTGCTAGAGCCCGGGGCAGGAGCTCCTACGAGCAGTACTTC.

The chain recombines TRBV11-1 with TRBJ2-5; either TRBD1 or TRBD2 may supply D (5 bases each). Trimming removed 6 bases from V and 1 base from J, with 12 bases in between. In germline, CDR1 is SGHAT, CDR2 FQDESV (reference sequence). The CDR3 sequence is 14 residues long. CDR3 loop: CASRDTGLQETQYF. CDR3 nucleotides: TGTGCCAGCAGAGATACAGGACTCCAAGAGACCCAGTACTTC.

This clonotype was seen a handful of times. J is TRBJ2-5 and V is TRBV20-1; D is unresolved. The J call may be incorrect, as the DNA end agrees better with TRBJ2-7. The CDR3 extends over 13 amino acids. Germline values: CDR1 DFQATT, CDR2 SNEGSKA (reference sequence). The CDR3 loop reads CSARDWWANEQYF. The CDR3 coding sequence is TGCAGTGCTAGAGACTGGTGGGCCAACGAGCAGTACTTC.

This clonotype was counted between two and nine times. This rearrangement joins TRBV12-3 or TRBV12-4 to TRBJ2-4, with 8 bases identical to TRBD2. The J call may be faulty, since TRBJ2-7 better matches the DNA end. This CDR3 comprises 16 residues. In nucleotides, the CDR3 is TGTGCCAGCAGTAGTACACCGGGACTAGTACCGTACGAGCAGTACTTC. Protein product: CASSSTPGLVPYEQYF.

This clonotype was detected a few times. This rearrangement joins TRBV27 to TRBJ2-5; no definite D call. The CDR3 is made up of 14 amino acids. Trimming took 2 bases from V and 2 from J, leaving 9 bases between them. Germline V gene lookup returns CDR1 MNHEY and CDR2 SMNVEV (reference sequence). CDR3 amino acids: CASSLLGAQETQYF. The CDR3 DNA follows: TGTGCCAGCAGTTTACTAGGTGCTCAAGAGACCCAGTACTTC.

V and J are TRBV3-1 and TRBJ1-1; a possible D gene is TRBD1 (6 bases). The CDR3 has 17 residues. The V end was cut by 4 bases, the J end by 0 bases, with 18 bases between. CDR1 is LGHDT, CDR2 YNNKEL, per germline (reference sequence). CDR3 DNA sequence: TGTGCCAGCAGCCGCGTAAAGACAGGAGCCATGAACACTGAAGCTTTCTTT. As protein: CASSRVKTGAMNTEAFF.

This clonotype was counted a few times. The V and J genes are TRBV7-3 and TRBJ2-1; 7 bases align to TRBD1. The J call may be faulty, since TRBJ2-7 better matches the DNA end. This CDR3 spans 18 amino acids. Germline V gives CDR1 SGHTA, CDR2 FQGTGA. For the CDR3, the DNA is TGTGCCAGCAGCTTAACGGGGCCTTCAGGACAGGTTCCCTACGAGCAGTACTTC. Its protein product is CASSLTGPSGQVPYEQYF.

This clonotype was seen ten or more times. The chain uses TRBV7-9 and TRBJ2-7; no reliable D call. The CDR3 length is 8 residues. The ends were cut back, 5 bases at V and 9 bases at J, with 2 bases in the middle. Germline values: CDR1 SEHNR, CDR2 FQNEAQ (reference sequence). The DNA for the CDR3 is TGTGCCAGCAGCCTGCAGTACTTC. This sequence encodes CASSLQYF.

This clonotype was seen only a few times. V gene TRBV12-3 or TRBV12-4 combines with J gene TRBJ2-7; 9 bases are a match to TRBD2. The CDR3 totals 15 residues. Germline trimming cut 5 bases from V and 0 bases from J; bases unmatched to any gene: 5. CDR3 in DNA: TGTGCCAGCAGTATTAGCGGGAGAAGCTCCTACGAGCAGTACTTC. Its protein product is CASSISGRSSYEQYF.

The genes are TRBV2 and TRBJ2-3; D is undetermined. Trimming removed 10 bases from V and 9 bases from J, with 20 bases in between. The CDR3 length is 13 residues. CDR1 and CDR2 from the germline V gene are SNHLY and FYNNEI. CDR3 coding DNA: TGTGCCACATGGCTTAAGTTTCGTCGGACGCAGTATTTT. Residues: CATWLKFRRTQYF.

Only a few counts were recorded for this clonotype. This sequence joins TRBV12-3 or TRBV12-4 and TRBJ1-2, with 8 positions matching TRBD1. CDR3 length: 15 residues. With 3 bases clipped from V and 8 bases from J, the junction kept 11 bases outside the gene matches. This chain's CDR3 is CASSFLGRGPEGYTF. As DNA, the CDR3 is TGTGCCAGCAGTTTCCTAGGCAGGGGGCCGGAAGGCTACACCTTC.

The CDR3 nucleotides read TGTGCCAGCAGCTTAGGTCCGGCCAGAGGGTCCTACGAGCAGTACTTC. Translated: CASSLGPARGSYEQYF. The rearrangement joins TRBV7-9 to TRBJ2-7; tentative D call: TRBD2 (5 bases). This CDR3 has 16 residues. Germline V lookup: CDR1 SEHNR, CDR2 FQNEAQ (reference sequence). V lost 1 base, J lost 1 base, and 14 bases lay in between.

V and J are TRBV11-2 and TRBJ2-1; D unresolved. Germline V gene data show CDR1 as SGHAT and CDR2 as FQNNGV. V lost 5 bases and J lost 0, with 11 bases in between. The CDR3 is 15 amino acids. The CDR3: CASSPQLTSYNEQFF. The DNA for the CDR3 is TGTGCCAGCAGCCCTCAGCTGACCTCCTACAATGAGCAGTTCTTC.

In its sample, this clonotype was seen a few times. The rearrangement links TRBV10-2 to TRBJ2-3; perhaps TRBD1 as D (6 bases). Trimming took 10 bases from V and 3 from J, leaving 11 bases between them. Germline lookup yields CDR1 WSHSY and CDR2 SAAADI. The CDR3 is 12 amino acids. The CDR3: CATGRGTDTQYF. The CDR3 DNA follows: TGCGCCACCGGCAGGGGAACAGATACGCAGTATTTT.

On this clonotype itself: A read error may account for a junction end that differs from germline. This chain uses TRBV5-5 with TRBJ2-7; TRBD1 is a possible D gene (6 bases). CDR1 SGHKS and CDR2 YYEKEE come from the germline V gene (reference sequence). The CDR3 is 13 amino acids. DNA of the CDR3: TGTGCTAGCAGCTTTCCACAGGGTGACGAGCAGTACTTC. This translates into CASSFPQGDEQYF. Full variable domain (outside the CDR3, taken from reference TRBV5-5 and TRBJ2-7): DAGVTQSPTHLIKTRGQQVTLRCSPISGHKSVSWYQQVLGQGPQFIFQYYEKEERGRGNFPDRFSARQFPNYSSELNVNALLLGDSALYLCASSFPQGDEQYFGPGTRLTVT.

The chain is built from TRBV12-3 or TRBV12-4 and TRBJ2-7; TRBD2 matches 13 bases. V lost 4 bases to trimming and J lost 0 bases; unmatched junction nucleotides: 3. The CDR3 length is 16 residues. The CDR3 is CASSSRTSGGSYEQYF. CDR3 bases: TGTGCCAGCAGTTCCCGGACTAGCGGGGGCTCCTACGAGCAGTACTTC.

The table lists this clonotype with a few counts. V and J are TRBV20-1 and TRBJ1-6, with 7 nucleotides matching TRBD1. Germline CDR1 DFQATT, CDR2 SNEGSKA (reference sequence). The CDR3 covers 13 residues. Trimming at V came to 4 bases and at J to 10 bases, leaving 7 bases not matched to a gene. The CDR3 region is CSATTGLGSPLHF. DNA for the CDR3: TGCAGTGCTACGACAGGGCTCGGATCACCCCTCCACTTT.